The text below deals with one T cell receptor (beta chain). This sample is part of a study of blood T cell repertoires in COVID-19. Produced via immunoSEQ multiplex PCR; TCRdb's table is partial and in-frame only. Here the sample spans roughly 24,000 clones, 65% to 90% being singletons. V lost 4 bases and J lost 2, with 15 bases in between. Germline V CDR1 and CDR2: LNHDA, SQIVND (reference sequence). CDR3 length equals 17 residues. The chain uses TRBV19 and TRBJ2-6; TRBD1 is a possible D gene (6 bases). This sequence originates from a man in his sixties or seventies with acute or convalescent COVID-19. Input material: peripheral blood. The CDR3 nucleotides are TGTGCCAGTAGTACGTCTGCTGGGGGCCCTGGGGCCAACGTCCTGACTTTC. As protein: CASSTSAGGPGANVLTF.